This passage covers 6 T cell receptor beta chains from one sample sequenced in a study of blood T cells in healthy people across ages. Sample-barcoded 5' priming and a J-beta primer mix drove a second PCR of about 6 to 12 cycles. Each CDR3 protein is one row after TCRdb ran MiXCR on the 5' RACE reads. Of about 1.4 million distinct CDR3 sequences detected, roughly 60% appear once; the ten largest clones hold over 5%. The specimen was blood. The receptor set was obtained from a man aged 18 to 35 in good health.

This chain joins TRBV20-1 and TRBJ2-5; 10 nucleotides agree with TRBD2. This CDR3 region has 16 residues. Germline-derived CDR1 and CDR2 are DFQATT and SNEGSKA (reference sequence). With V trimmed by 0 bases and J by 4 bases, 8 bases remained unmatched. CDR3 sequence: CSARDPRAGGLETQYF. The DNA for the CDR3 is TGCAGTGCTAGAGATCCGAGAGCGGGGGGGCTAGAGACCCAGTACTTC.

The genes are TRBV20-1 and TRBJ2-5; TRBD2 might be the D (6 bases). The CDR3 covers 14 residues. Germline V lookup: CDR1 DFQATT, CDR2 SNEGSKA (reference sequence). V shed 0 bases and J shed 4 bases, with 12 bases lying between them. CDR3 sequence reads: CSARDPGGAETQYF. DNA for the CDR3: TGCAGTGCTAGAGATCCCGGAGGGGCAGAGACCCAGTACTTC.

The V call is TRBV29-1, the J call TRBJ2-7, with 7 bases that match TRBD1. CDR1 is SQVTM and CDR2 is ANQGSEA in the germline V gene. This CDR3 contains 16 residues. V lost 0 bases and J lost 0; bases outside the gene matches: 8. CDR3 sequence: CSVEDLGQQGSYEQYF. The CDR3 DNA is TGCAGCGTTGAAGATCTGGGACAGCAGGGCTCCTACGAGCAGTACTTC.

Only a few counts were recorded for this clonotype. The chain links TRBV6-2 or TRBV6-3 to TRBJ2-1, with TRBD1 identical over 8 bases. Trimming at V came to 7 bases and at J to 7 bases, leaving 9 bases not matched to a gene. Germline CDR1 reads MNHEY; CDR2 reads SVGEGT. The CDR3 runs 14 residues. The CDR3, as DNA: TGTGCCAGCAACCCGGGACAGGTGAAAAATGAGCAGTTCTTC. The encoded protein is CASNPGQVKNEQFF.

The chain couples TRBV6-5 to TRBJ2-7; D might be TRBD1 or TRBD2, each matching 5 bases. Trimming removed 7 bases at V and 2 bases at J, with 18 bases between. The germline V gene has CDR1 MNHEY and CDR2 SVGAGI. CDR3 length: 15 amino acids. The CDR3 sequence is CASNHPSRGAYEQYF. The CDR3 DNA reads TGTGCCAGCAACCACCCTAGCAGAGGGGCCTACGAGCAGTACTTC.

A remark on this clonotype: One junction end disagrees with the germline gene, perhaps due to a read error. V and J are TRBV18 and TRBJ2-5; no clear D. The CDR3 contains 11 residues. CDR1 and CDR2 (germline): KGHSH, LQKENI. The CDR3 DNA reads TGTGCCAGCTCAATATCAGAGGCCCAGTACTTC. This codes for CASSISEAQYF.